These 5 T cell receptor beta chains were all obtained from the same sample, sequenced in a study of control samples from healthy donors and cancer patients. Sequencing used immunoSEQ multiplex PCR; TCRdb keeps in-frame clones, though not all of them. This repertoire shows fewer than 30,000 clones, around nine tenths found once; its top ten account for 1.5% to 2%. Sequencing used PBMCs. The receptors come from a woman between 40 and 50 years old with lung cancer.

The chain combines TRBV2 with TRBJ1-1; D unclear. Germline loops: CDR1 SNHLY, CDR2 FYNNEI. The CDR3 extends over 13 amino acids. The ends were cut back, 3 bases at V and 4 bases at J, with 9 bases in the middle. CDR3 sequence (DNA): TGTGCCAGCAGTGAGAACGGAGGCACTGAAGCTTTCTTT. It specifies CASSENGGTEAFF.

This chain links TRBV2 with TRBJ1-1; 7 nucleotides agree with TRBD1. There are 15 residues in the CDR3. V gave up 4 bases and J gave up 0 bases; unmatched junction bases: 5. Germline CDR1 and CDR2: SNHLY and FYNNEI. The CDR3 region is CASSAGQVMNTEAFF. CDR3 sequence (DNA): TGTGCCAGCAGTGCCGGACAGGTCATGAACACTGAAGCTTTCTTT.

This chain joins TRBV28 and TRBJ1-4, with D perhaps TRBD1 (5 bases). The germline V gene encodes CDR1 MDHEN and CDR2 SYDVKM. The CDR3 has 13 residues. The germline V and J ends were trimmed by 3 bases and 6 bases, with 8 bases remaining between them. The CDR3 loop reads CASSLGQDEKLFF. The CDR3 DNA is TGTGCCAGCAGTTTGGGGCAGGATGAAAAACTGTTTTTT. The entire variable domain, with the rest obtained from reference TRBV28 and TRBJ1-4, is as follows: DVKVTQSSRYLVKRTGEKVFLECVQDMDHENMFWYRQDPGLGLRLIYFSYDVKMKEKGDIPEGYSVSREKKERFSLILESASTNQTSMYLCASSLGQDEKLFFGSGTQLSVL.

J is TRBJ2-5 and V is TRBV5-8, with 8 bases lining up with TRBD1. Germline loops: CDR1 SGHTS, CDR2 YDEGEE. Trimming took 2 bases from V and 4 from J; bases not matched to a gene: 7. The CDR3 has 15 amino acids. In DNA, the CDR3 is TGTGCCAGCAGCTTAGGTTCAGGGGGCATAGAGACCCAGTACTTC. Its translation: CASSLGSGGIETQYF. The full variable domain, in which reference TRBV5-8 and TRBJ2-5 provide the parts outside the CDR3, is EAGVTQSPTHLIKTRGQQATLRCSPISGHTSVYWYQQALGLGLQFLLWYDEGEERNRGNFPPRFSGRQFPNYSSELNVNALELEDSALYLCASSLGSGGIETQYFGPGTRLLVL.

The chain employs TRBV12-3 or TRBV12-4 and TRBJ1-2; D uncertain. The CDR3 has 13 residues. Trimming stripped 5 bases from V and 8 bases from J, with 15 bases between. The CDR3 DNA is TGTGCCAGCAGTCTTTTGGTAAATGGAGGCTACACCTTC. Protein: CASSLLVNGGYTF.